The 25 T cell receptor beta chains below all came from one sample that was sequenced in a study of blood T cells in healthy people across ages. The second PCR ran about 6 to 12 cycles with a sample-barcoded 5' primer and J-beta primers. TCRdb re-derived calls from the 5' RACE reads in MiXCR, one entry per CDR3 protein. The sample includes 600,000 to 1,000,000 distinct CDR3 sequences, roughly 64% of them seen just once. Specimen: blood. The receptors shown here come from a man aged 30 to 45 in good health.

The genes are TRBV11-1 and TRBJ2-3; D may be TRBD2 (6 bases). CDR1 is SGHAT and CDR2 is FQDESV in the germline V gene (reference sequence). The CDR3 loop spans 17 amino acids. Trimming removed 2 bases from V and 4 bases from J, with 19 bases in between. CDR3 nucleotides: TGTGCCAGCAGCTTAAGATCTGGGGGGAGCGCTCCAGATACGCAGTATTTT. Amino acids: CASSLRSGGSAPDTQYF.

The CDR3 DNA reads as TGTGCCAGCAGTACCGTAGGGACACGTGAAGCTTTCTTT. The encoded protein is CASSTVGTREAFF. This chain uses TRBV25-1 with TRBJ1-1, with D perhaps matching TRBD1 (6 bases). The CDR3 totals 13 residues. Germline CDR1 reads MGHDK; CDR2 reads SYGVNS. With 5 bases removed from V and 7 bases from J, the gap between germline ends came to 14 bases.

The genes are TRBV6-1 and TRBJ2-7; TRBD1 might be the D (6 bases). In germline, CDR1 is MNHNS, CDR2 SASEGT. The CDR3 has 15 residues. V lost 5 bases to trimming and J lost 1 base, with 15 bases between them. The CDR3 sequence is CASSIGQPLSYEQYF. CDR3 nucleotides: TGTGCCAGCAGTATCGGACAGCCGCTATCCTACGAGCAGTACTTC.

J is TRBJ2-7 and V is TRBV10-3; D is unclear. Germline assignment: CDR1 ENHRY and CDR2 SYGVKD. This CDR3 is built from 15 residues. With 3 bases removed from V and 2 bases from J, the gap between germline ends came to 14 bases. In nucleotides, the CDR3 is TGTGCCATCAGTGATTCGGCGGTAGACCCCTACGAGCAGTACTTC. It is translated as CAISDSAVDPYEQYF.

The chain has TRBV7-3 and TRBJ2-1, with 7 bases matching TRBD2. The CDR3 is made up of 13 amino acids. V shed 9 bases, J shed 7 bases, and the junction held 9 bases outside the gene matches. CDR1 is SGHTA and CDR2 is FQGTGA in the germline V gene. CDR3 loop: CASGGGPSNEQFF. The CDR3 nucleotides read TGTGCCAGTGGGGGAGGGCCATCGAATGAGCAGTTCTTC.

V gene TRBV7-2 combines with J gene TRBJ2-3; D not resolved. CDR1 SGHTA and CDR2 FQGNSA come from the germline V gene. This CDR3 comprises 13 residues. Trimming stripped 6 bases from V and 2 bases from J, with 9 bases between. CDR3 bases: TGTGCCAGCAGGCTTTTGGTCACAGATACGCAGTATTTT. Translating it yields CASRLLVTDTQYF.

The chain joins TRBV5-5 to TRBJ2-7, with D unclear. This CDR3 region has 13 residues. The V end lost 2 bases, the J end lost 6 bases, and 12 bases lay between the germline ends. Looked up from germline, CDR1 is SGHKS and CDR2 is YYEKEE (reference sequence). CDR3 nucleotide sequence: TGTGCCAGCAGCTTCGAGACAATGGGCGAGCAGTACTTC. It translates to CASSFETMGEQYF.

The chain uses TRBV4-3 and TRBJ2-1, with D tentatively TRBD1 (5 bases). The CDR3 totals 15 residues. Germline V CDR1 and CDR2: LGHNA, YSLEER. V lost 0 bases, J lost 4 bases, and 10 bases lay in between. The CDR3 is CASSQEDTLYNEQFF. CDR3 coding DNA: TGCGCCAGCAGCCAAGAGGACACCTTATACAATGAGCAGTTCTTC.

This clonotype was counted a few times. The CDR3: CASSPVLGDFQETQYF. Written as DNA, the CDR3 is TGTGCCAGCTCACCTGTACTAGGGGATTTTCAAGAGACCCAGTACTTC. J is TRBJ2-5 and V is TRBV18; either TRBD1 or TRBD2 may fit D (5 bases each). V was shortened by 3 bases and J by 2 bases, with 16 bases between the two germline ends. This CDR3 contains 16 residues. Germline V gene data show CDR1 as KGHSH and CDR2 as LQKENI.

This chain uses TRBV6-5 with TRBJ1-1, with 8 bases fitting TRBD1. J lost 5 bases, V lost 5 bases, and 10 bases had no gene match. The CDR3 is 15 amino acids. CDR1 is MNHEY and CDR2 is SVGAGI in the germline V gene. The CDR3 DNA follows: TGTGCCAGCAGTACCACCCGGACAGGGCAAACTGAAGCTTTCTTT. Protein product: CASSTTRTGQTEAFF.

This clonotype was found many times. The genes are TRBV7-2 and TRBJ1-1; the match to TRBD1 covers 7 bases. In germline, CDR1 is SGHTA, CDR2 FQGNSA. V shed 5 bases, J shed 6 bases, and the junction held 6 bases outside the gene matches. CDR3 length: 13 amino acids. The CDR3 loop reads CASSNYQGAEAFF. CDR3 bases: TGTGCCAGCAGCAATTATCAGGGGGCTGAAGCTTTCTTT.

CDR3 DNA sequence: TGTGCCAGCAGCCCTAGCGGGCCCGGGGAGCTGTTTTTT. Translated, it gives CASSPSGPGELFF. V usage is TRBV7-3 and J usage is TRBJ2-2, with 8 bases matching TRBD2. Per the germline V gene, CDR1 is SGHTA and CDR2 is FQGTGA. The CDR3 runs to 13 residues. V lost 5 bases and J lost 6; bases outside the gene matches: 2.

The rearrangement uses TRBV12-3 or TRBV12-4 and TRBJ1-5, with a tentative D call TRBD1 (5 bases). This CDR3 is built from 16 residues. The V gene lost 4 bases and the J gene lost 2 bases, with 15 bases spanning the gap. In nucleotides, the CDR3 is TGTGCCAGCAGTTCGCGGGGGGAGGGAGGCAATCAGCCCCAGCATTTT. Encoded protein: CASSSRGEGGNQPQHF.

This clonotype was seen more than once but under ten times. The V and J genes are TRBV18 and TRBJ2-3, with D unresolved. The CDR3 totals 15 residues. Per germline, CDR1 KGHSH and CDR2 LQKENI. The ends were cut back, 2 bases at V and 0 bases at J, with 9 bases in the middle. This CDR3 is CASSPRQESTDTQYF. The CDR3 bases are TGTGCCAGCTCACCAAGGCAGGAGAGCACAGATACGCAGTATTTT. Filled out from reference TRBV18 and TRBJ2-3, the complete variable domain reads NAGVMQNPRHLVRRRGQEARLRCSPMKGHSHVYWYRQLPEEGLKFMVYLQKENIIDESGMPKERFSAEFPKEGPSILRIQQVVRGDSAAYFCASSPRQESTDTQYFGPGTRLTVL.

The chain carries TRBV29-1 and TRBJ1-1, with 8 nucleotides matching TRBD1. This CDR3 contains 13 residues. Germline V gene lookup returns CDR1 SQVTM and CDR2 ANQGSEA. Germline trimming cut 7 bases from V and 0 bases from J; bases unmatched to any gene: 4. The CDR3 reads CSGGTGVNTEAFF. The CDR3 region has the DNA TGCAGCGGGGGGACAGGAGTGAACACTGAAGCTTTCTTT.

This clonotype was counted between two and nine times. The V and J genes are TRBV11-1 and TRBJ2-7; TRBD1 matches 7 bases. There are 15 residues in the CDR3. J gave up 8 bases and V 4 bases, and 14 bases lay outside the gene matches. The germline V gene encodes CDR1 SGHAT and CDR2 FQDESV (reference sequence). The CDR3 DNA reads TGTGCCAGCAGCTCCCACGGGACAGAGTATTACCAGCAGTACTTC. It specifies CASSSHGTEYYQQYF.

This chain joins TRBV21-1 and TRBJ2-7. TRBV21-1 is described as a pseudogene. This CDR3 region has 14 residues. The CDR3 region has the DNA TGTGCCAGCAGCCGTCGACCGGAGAACTACGAGCAGTACTTC. Translated, it gives CASSRRPENYEQYF.

This chain joins TRBV28 and TRBJ1-2; TRBD1 aligns across 9 bases. Trimming took 2 bases from V and 2 from J; bases not matched to a gene: 0. CDR1 is MDHEN, CDR2 SYDVKM, per germline. There are 14 residues in the CDR3. This CDR3 is CASSLTGGNYGYTF. CDR3 in DNA: TGTGCCAGCAGTTTAACAGGGGGCAACTATGGCTACACCTTC.

This clonotype was detected a few times. The chain has TRBV20-1 and TRBJ2-4; no clear D. Germline CDR1 is DFQATT and CDR2 is SNEGSKA (reference sequence). Trimming took 1 base from V and 1 from J, leaving 11 bases between them. The CDR3 is made up of 15 amino acids. The CDR3 DNA follows: TGCAGTGCTAGAGGGCCCCTCGGGGCCAAAAACATTCAGTACTTC. Translating it yields CSARGPLGAKNIQYF.

The chain combines TRBV28 with TRBJ2-7; tentative D call: TRBD1 (5 bases). CDR1 and CDR2 from the germline V gene are MDHEN and SYDVKM. Trimming shortened V by 3 bases and J by 3 bases, and 24 bases separated the two germline ends. The CDR3 extends over 18 amino acids. Here the CDR3 reads CASSFPSTDTANLYEQYF. The CDR3 DNA sequence: TGTGCCAGCAGTTTCCCTTCTACGGACACCGCTAACCTCTACGAGCAGTACTTC.

The chain joins TRBV6-1 to TRBJ2-1, with a possible D match to TRBD1 (7 bases). Trimming shortened V by 1 base and J by 6 bases, and 16 bases separated the two germline ends. The germline gives CDR1 MNHNS, CDR2 SASEGT. The length of the CDR3 is 16 residues. CDR3 DNA sequence: TGTGCCAGCAGTGAAGTTTTTCTCCAGGGGGGCAATGAGCAGTTCTTC. Protein product: CASSEVFLQGGNEQFF.

The rearrangement links TRBV27 to TRBJ2-1, with a tentative D call TRBD1 (5 bases). Per the germline V gene, CDR1 is MNHEY and CDR2 is SMNVEV (reference sequence). The V and J ends lost 5 bases and 6 bases respectively, with 17 bases between them. This CDR3 spans 15 amino acids. The CDR3 DNA reads TGTGCCAGCAGTGCATCTTCTTGGGGCCTCAATGAGCAGTTCTTC. It encodes CASSASSWGLNEQFF.

In its sample, this clonotype was seen once. The V call is TRBV7-2, the J call TRBJ1-1; TRBD1 matches at 9 bases. Germline assignment: CDR1 SGHTA and CDR2 FQGNSA. CDR3 length equals 15 residues. The J segment lost 0 bases and the V segment lost 5 bases, leaving 4 bases of the junction unmatched. The CDR3 region has the DNA TGTGCCAGCAGCCGCGACAGGGGGGTGAACACTGAAGCTTTCTTT. Its translation: CASSRDRGVNTEAFF. Full variable domain (missing parts from reference TRBV7-2 and TRBJ1-1): GAGVSQSPSNKVTEKGKDVELRCDPISGHTALYWYRQSLGQGLEFLIYFQGNSAPDKSGLPSDRFSAERTGGSVSTLTIQRTQQEDSAVYLCASSRDRGVNTEAFFGQGTRLTVV.

This clonotype was counted a single time. This rearrangement joins TRBV11-1 to TRBJ2-2, with D uncertain. Trimming removed 6 bases at V and 7 bases at J, with 15 bases between. Germline CDR1 and CDR2: SGHAT and FQDESV (reference sequence). CDR3 size: 14 residues. The CDR3 DNA follows: TGTGCCAGCAGTTCCGATGGCCTTTACGGGGAGCTGTTTTTT. It translates to CASSSDGLYGELFF.

This chain connects TRBV9 to TRBJ2-5; TRBD1 matches at 9 bases. The DNA matches TRBJ2-7 better at its end, which makes the J call doubtful. This CDR3 is built from 14 residues. In germline, CDR1 is SGDLS, CDR2 YYNGEE. CDR3 nucleotides: TGTGCCAGCAACCCGACAGGGGGTCTCAACGAGCAGTACTTC. It is translated as CASNPTGGLNEQYF.